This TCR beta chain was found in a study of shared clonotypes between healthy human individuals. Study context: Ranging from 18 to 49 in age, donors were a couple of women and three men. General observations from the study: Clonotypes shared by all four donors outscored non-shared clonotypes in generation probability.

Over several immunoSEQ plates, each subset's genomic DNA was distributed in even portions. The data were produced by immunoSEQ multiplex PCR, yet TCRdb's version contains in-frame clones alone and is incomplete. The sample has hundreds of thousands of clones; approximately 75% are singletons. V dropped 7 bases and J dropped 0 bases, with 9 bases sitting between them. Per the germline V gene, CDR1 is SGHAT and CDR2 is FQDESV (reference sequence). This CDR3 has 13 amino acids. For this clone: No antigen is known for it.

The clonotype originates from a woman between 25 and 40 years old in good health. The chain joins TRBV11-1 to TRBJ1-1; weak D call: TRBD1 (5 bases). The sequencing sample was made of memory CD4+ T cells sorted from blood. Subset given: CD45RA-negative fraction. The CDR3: CASTGGVNTEAFF. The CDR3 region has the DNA TGTGCCAGCACGGGGGGAGTGAACACTGAAGCTTTCTTT. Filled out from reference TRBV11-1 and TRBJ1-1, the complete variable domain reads EAEVAQSPRYKITEKSQAVAFWCDPISGHATLYWYRQILGQGPELLVQFQDESVVDDSQLPKDRFSAERLKGVDSTLKIQPAELGDSAMYLCASTGGVNTEAFFGQGTRLTVV.